Shown below are 13 T cell receptor beta chains from a single sample sequenced in a study of blood T cell repertoires in COVID-19. The table came from immunoSEQ multiplex PCR; TCRdb's copy has only in-frame clones and leaves some out. The data contain around 310,000 clones, around 90% of them seen just once; the ten biggest clones take up roughly 1%. Source material: peripheral blood. The receptors were sampled from a woman in her forties with COVID-19, enrolled during active disease.

This sequence joins TRBV5-6 and TRBJ2-7; 10 bases line up with TRBD2. This CDR3 is built from 18 residues. J was trimmed by 5 bases and V by 0 bases; bases with no gene match: 14. Germline V gene lookup returns CDR1 SGHDT and CDR2 YYEEEE. The CDR3 spells CASSLVRQALAGKDEQYF. As DNA, the CDR3 is TGTGCCAGCAGCTTGGTGAGACAAGCACTAGCGGGGAAGGACGAGCAGTACTTC.

The V call is TRBV3-1 (or the pseudogene TRBV3-2), the J call TRBJ2-1; 9 bases map to TRBD1. Germline V CDR1 and CDR2: LGHDT, YNNKEL (reference sequence). CDR3 length: 15 amino acids. J gave up 5 bases and V 3 bases, and 5 bases lay outside the gene matches. The CDR3 sequence is CASSHPRDRDNEQFF. The CDR3 nucleotides are TGTGCCAGCAGCCACCCCAGGGACAGGGACAATGAGCAGTTCTTC.

The chain has TRBV5-1 and TRBJ1-1; possible D gene TRBD1, 6 bases. This CDR3 comprises 14 residues. CDR1 and CDR2 (germline): SGHRS, YFSETQ. Trimming shortened V by 3 bases and J by 6 bases, and 15 bases separated the two germline ends. CDR3 loop: CASSSLLGAAEAFF. CDR3 DNA sequence: TGCGCCAGCAGCTCTTTGCTGGGGGCTGCTGAAGCTTTCTTT.

With respect to this clone: At the DNA level, this CDR3 is encoded by other sequences in the same sample as well. The rearrangement uses TRBV28 and TRBJ1-2; D uncertain. The CDR3 has 12 amino acids. The V gene's germline CDR1 is MDHEN and CDR2 SYDVKM. Trimming took off 3 bases at V and 3 bases at J, with 5 bases between the two ends. DNA of the CDR3: TGTGCCAGCAGTTTTCGGGACTATGGCTACACCTTC. The encoded protein is CASSFRDYGYTF.

The chain combines TRBV28 with TRBJ1-2; D possibly corresponds to TRBD1 (6 bases). Per germline, CDR1 MDHEN and CDR2 SYDVKM. The CDR3 contains 14 residues. V was pared by 6 bases and J by 11 bases, with 22 bases between. The DNA of the CDR3 is TGTGCCAGCAGAGGACAGCTACTGATATTTGGGTACACCTTC. This gives the protein CASRGQLLIFGYTF.

The V gene is TRBV6-5, the J gene TRBJ2-2, with D possibly being TRBD1 (6 bases). V was pared by 6 bases and J by 6 bases, with 17 bases between. Germline CDR1 and CDR2: MNHEY and SVGAGI. The CDR3 spans 15 residues. CDR3 loop: CASRPGTHAPGELFF. The CDR3 DNA reads TGTGCCAGCAGACCCGGGACACACGCTCCCGGGGAGCTGTTTTTT.

The chain employs TRBV5-1 and TRBJ1-1; TRBD1 aligns across 8 bases. J was trimmed by 3 bases and V by 0 bases; bases with no gene match: 4. Germline CDR1 reads SGHRS; CDR2 reads YFSETQ. The CDR3 is made up of 15 amino acids. This chain's CDR3 is CASSLGQGMDTEAFF. The CDR3 region has the DNA TGCGCCAGCAGCTTGGGACAGGGGATGGACACTGAAGCTTTCTTT.

The chain uses TRBV11-2 and TRBJ1-1; D call uncertain. The CDR3 loop spans 14 amino acids. Germline CDR1 reads SGHAT; CDR2 reads FQNNGV. V dropped 6 bases and J dropped 8 bases, with 19 bases sitting between them. CDR3 nucleotides: TGTGCCAGCAGACTTAATGGTTATTTTGAAGAAGCTTTCTTT. It encodes CASRLNGYFEEAFF.

This clone was found a few times. The chain couples TRBV9 to TRBJ1-2; D perhaps matches TRBD1 (6 bases). Germline lookup yields CDR1 SGDLS and CDR2 YYNGEE. The V and J ends lost 6 bases and 6 bases respectively, with 15 bases between them. The CDR3 runs to 13 residues. The CDR3 protein is CASMGGGRNGYTF. The CDR3 bases are TGTGCCAGCATGGGAGGGGGGCGAAATGGCTACACCTTC.

The chain has TRBV27 and TRBJ2-3; D possibly corresponds to TRBD2 (7 bases). CDR1 is MNHEY and CDR2 is SMNVEV in the germline V gene (reference sequence). V was trimmed by 6 bases and J by 4 bases, leaving 20 bases between them. This CDR3 is 16 amino acids long. As DNA, the CDR3 is TGTGCCAGCAGAATAAACAGGGAAACTAGCGCAGATACGCAGTATTTT. Translation gives CASRINRETSADTQYF.

J is TRBJ2-7 and V is TRBV27, with TRBD2 identical over 10 bases. The V segment lost 6 bases and the J segment 0 bases; nucleotides outside the gene matches: 8. Germline V lookup: CDR1 MNHEY, CDR2 SMNVEV (reference sequence). CDR3 length: 16 residues. The DNA of the CDR3 is TGTGCCAGCAGGACGACTAGCGGGTCGCTCTCCTACGAGCAGTACTTC. This codes for CASRTTSGSLSYEQYF.

The rearrangement joins TRBV19 to TRBJ1-1; TRBD1 matches at 8 bases. Germline-derived CDR1 and CDR2 are LNHDA and SQIVND (reference sequence). V lost 3 bases, J lost 5 bases, and 5 bases stayed unmatched. The CDR3 is made up of 14 amino acids. For the CDR3, the DNA is TGTGCCAGTAGTATTGAGACAGGGGAGACTGAAGCTTTCTTT. Protein sequence: CASSIETGETEAFF.

This clone was seen only a few times. CDR3 in amino acids: CASSLTGGISPLHF. The CDR3 DNA follows: TGCGCCAGCAGCCTAACAGGGGGCATTTCACCCCTCCACTTT. This chain connects TRBV4-1 to TRBJ1-6; 9 positions agree with TRBD1. Germline lookup yields CDR1 MGHRA and CDR2 YSYEKL. The V and J ends lost 4 bases and 9 bases, in that order; junction bases with no gene match: 4. The CDR3 is made up of 14 amino acids.